This T cell receptor beta chain was sequenced during a study of T cells in Graves' hyperthyroidism and ophthalmopathy. Amplified TCR beta CDR3 regions came from RNA transcripts. TCR CDR3 regions were first amplified by RT-PCR with HTBI primers. MiXCR, applied by TCRdb to the multiplex PCR reads, yields one record per CDR3 protein. The sample records more than 500,000 distinct CDR3 sequences, 13% to 15% being singletons. Clinical symptoms, serum thyroxine and TRAb, thyroid ultrasound and orbital computed tomography together formed the diagnostic basis. Losses at the gene ends were 3 bases for V and 3 bases for J; bases not matched to a gene: 1. CDR3 length: 14 amino acids.

J is TRBJ1-3 and V is TRBV12-3 or TRBV12-4, with TRBD1 matching over 8 bases. This TCR was sampled from a woman between 40 and 55 years old with Graves' hyperthyroidism. Sequences were obtained from blood. The CDR3 DNA reads as TGTGCCAGCAGTTTGACAGGGGATGGAAACACCATATATTTT. Translation: CASSLTGDGNTIYF.